This TCR beta chain stems from a study of blood T cell repertoires in COVID-19. Background on the study: COVID-19 samples, acute and convalescent, were from the United States, Italy and Spain. PBMCs, B-cell-depleted T cells, or T cells provided the cDNA or gDNA that made up the material.

The protocol was immunoSEQ multiplex PCR, while the TCRdb copy is restricted to in-frame clones and leaves out a portion. This sample has approximately 200,000 clones, with 88% found just once. CDR1 WSHSY and CDR2 SAAADI come from the germline V gene. This CDR3 contains 13 residues. V shed 6 bases and J 7 bases; nucleotides not matched to a gene: 4. The specimen was peripheral blood. This TCR came from a woman aged 25 to 39 with acute or convalescent COVID-19. The chain carries TRBV10-2 and TRBJ1-5; TRBD1 agrees at 9 bases. The CDR3 loop reads CASSLGQGQPQHF. In DNA form, the CDR3 reads TGCGCCAGCAGCCTTGGACAGGGGCAGCCCCAGCATTTT.